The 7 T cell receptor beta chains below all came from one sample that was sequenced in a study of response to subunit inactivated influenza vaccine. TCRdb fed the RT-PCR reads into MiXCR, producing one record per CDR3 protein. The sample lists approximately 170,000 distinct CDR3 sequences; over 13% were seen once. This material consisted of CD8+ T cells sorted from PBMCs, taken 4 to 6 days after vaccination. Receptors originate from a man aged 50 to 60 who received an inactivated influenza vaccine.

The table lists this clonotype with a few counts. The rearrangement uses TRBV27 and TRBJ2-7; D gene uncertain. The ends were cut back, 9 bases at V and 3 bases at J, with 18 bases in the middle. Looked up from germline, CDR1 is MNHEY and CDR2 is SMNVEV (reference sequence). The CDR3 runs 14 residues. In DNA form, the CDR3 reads TGTGCCAGTTCCCGCGAGCTATCCGGCTACGAGCAGTACTTC. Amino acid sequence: CASSRELSGYEQYF.

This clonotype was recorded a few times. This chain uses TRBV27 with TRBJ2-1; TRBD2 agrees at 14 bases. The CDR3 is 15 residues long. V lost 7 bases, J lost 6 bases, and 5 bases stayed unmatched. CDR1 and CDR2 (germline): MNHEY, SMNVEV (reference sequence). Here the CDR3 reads CASTLGTSGSNEQFF. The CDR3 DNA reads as TGTGCCAGCACCCTAGGGACTAGCGGGAGCAATGAGCAGTTCTTC.

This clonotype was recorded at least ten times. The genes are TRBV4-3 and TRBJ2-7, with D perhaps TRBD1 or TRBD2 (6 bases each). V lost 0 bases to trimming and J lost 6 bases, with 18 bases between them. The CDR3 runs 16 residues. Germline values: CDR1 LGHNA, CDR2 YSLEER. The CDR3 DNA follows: TGCGCCAGCAGCCAAGATCCCAGGGGCGGGGTGAGCGAGCAGTACTTC. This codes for CASSQDPRGGVSEQYF.

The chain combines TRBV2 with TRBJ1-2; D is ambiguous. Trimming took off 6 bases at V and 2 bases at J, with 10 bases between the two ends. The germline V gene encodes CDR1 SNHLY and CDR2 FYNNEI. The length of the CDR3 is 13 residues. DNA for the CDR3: TGTGCCAGCAGCGGACGATTAAACTATGGCTACACCTTC. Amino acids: CASSGRLNYGYTF.

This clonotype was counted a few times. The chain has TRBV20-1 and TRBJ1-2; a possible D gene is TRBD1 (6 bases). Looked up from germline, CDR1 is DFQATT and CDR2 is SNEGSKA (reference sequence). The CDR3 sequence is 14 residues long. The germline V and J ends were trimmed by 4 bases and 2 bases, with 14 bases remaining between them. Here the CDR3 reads CSAKDRPTNYGYTF. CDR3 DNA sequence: TGCAGTGCTAAAGACAGGCCAACGAACTATGGCTACACCTTC.

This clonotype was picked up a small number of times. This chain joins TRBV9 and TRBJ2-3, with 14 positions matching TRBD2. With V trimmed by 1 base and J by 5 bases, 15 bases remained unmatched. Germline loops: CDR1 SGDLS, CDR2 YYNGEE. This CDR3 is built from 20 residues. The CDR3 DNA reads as TGTGCCAGCAGCGTACCCCAGACCGGGACTAGCGGGAGCATAGGAGATACGCAGTATTTT. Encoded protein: CASSVPQTGTSGSIGDTQYF.

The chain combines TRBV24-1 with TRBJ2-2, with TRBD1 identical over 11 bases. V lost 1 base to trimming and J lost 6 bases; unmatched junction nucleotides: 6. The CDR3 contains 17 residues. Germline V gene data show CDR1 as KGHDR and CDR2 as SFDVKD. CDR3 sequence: CATSDLGTGGMPGELFF. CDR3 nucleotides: TGTGCCACCAGTGATTTAGGGACAGGGGGAATGCCCGGGGAGCTGTTTTTT.